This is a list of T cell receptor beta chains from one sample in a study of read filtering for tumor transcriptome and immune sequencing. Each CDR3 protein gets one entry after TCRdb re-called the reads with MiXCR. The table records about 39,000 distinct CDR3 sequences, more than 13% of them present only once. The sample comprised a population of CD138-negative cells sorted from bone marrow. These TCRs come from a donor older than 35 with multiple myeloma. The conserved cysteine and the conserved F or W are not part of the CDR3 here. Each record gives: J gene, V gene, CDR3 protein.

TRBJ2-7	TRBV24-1	ATSDPSGSTYEQY
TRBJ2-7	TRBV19	ASEDRGLGEQY
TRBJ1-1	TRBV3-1	ASSRQGADTEAF
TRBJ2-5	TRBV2	ASQGAQETQY
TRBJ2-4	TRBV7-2	ASSPTALLGSIQY
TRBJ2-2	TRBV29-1	SVAYNTGELF
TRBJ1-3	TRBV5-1	ASSLEGATGNTIY
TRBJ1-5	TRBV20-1	SVDRGLSQPQH
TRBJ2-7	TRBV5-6	ASSYPGQGVDEQY
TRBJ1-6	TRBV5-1	ASSLRKVGSPLH
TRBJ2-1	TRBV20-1	SVDRGNIKEQF
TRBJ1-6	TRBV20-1	SARQWGRGNSPLH
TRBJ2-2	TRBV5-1	ASRQIQGNTGELF
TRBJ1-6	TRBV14	ASSADRPLPYNSPLH
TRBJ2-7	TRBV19	ASSIRSGGAELYEQY
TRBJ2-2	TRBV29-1	SVSFTGGSTGELF
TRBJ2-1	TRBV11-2	ASTFRPLTGFSSYNEQF
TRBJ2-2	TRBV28	ASSSKRLAGENTGELF
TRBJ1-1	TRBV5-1	ASSWDTEAF
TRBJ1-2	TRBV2	ASRHPTGIRT
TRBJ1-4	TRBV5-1	ASSFGSTNEKLF
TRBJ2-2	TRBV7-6	ASNDYQNTGELF
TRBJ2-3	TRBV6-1	ASRPDRVSATQY
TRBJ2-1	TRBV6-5	ASSLGNSLHEKF
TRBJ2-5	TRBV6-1	ASSDTGRETQY
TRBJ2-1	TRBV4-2	ASSRPGTSGYSEQF
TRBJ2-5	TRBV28	ASSRETFLLETQY
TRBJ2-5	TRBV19	ANSTHGETQY
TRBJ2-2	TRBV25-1	ASMGSSLTRTGELF
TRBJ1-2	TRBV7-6	ASSLSGAGEGYT
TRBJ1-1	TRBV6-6	ASSPKLNTEAF
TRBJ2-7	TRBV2	ASSRERGTYEQY
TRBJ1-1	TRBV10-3	AIRTGDDTEAF
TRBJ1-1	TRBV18	ASSPRGETEAF
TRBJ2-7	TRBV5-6	ASSASSYEQY
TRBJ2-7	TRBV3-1	ASSPFLQGGPLEQY
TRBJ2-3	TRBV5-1	ASTLGPRQY
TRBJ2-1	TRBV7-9	ASSTGGREPDEQF
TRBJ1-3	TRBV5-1	ASSLGGEGNTIY
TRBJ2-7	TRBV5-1	ASSWGRAAGEQY
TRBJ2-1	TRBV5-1	ASSPTGTSYNEQF